The 18 T cell receptor beta chains below all came from one sample that was sequenced in a study of T cell responses to AZD1222 COVID-19 vaccine. Produced via immunoSEQ multiplex PCR; TCRdb's table is partial and in-frame only. This repertoire shows approximately 150,000 clones, under 95% found once; its top ten account for approximately 4.8%. The sample consisted of peripheral blood, taken on day 0 of AZD1222 vaccination. The receptors originated from an adult in good health.

The genes are TRBV18 and TRBJ1-2; D remains ambiguous. V lost 8 bases and J 0 bases, leaving 13 bases between the germline ends. Germline V gene sequence: CDR1 KGHSH, CDR2 LQKENI. This CDR3 is built from 14 residues. In DNA form, the CDR3 reads TGTGCCAGCGAAACCGGACGGACTAACTATGGCTACACCTTC. Protein sequence: CASETGRTNYGYTF.

V is TRBV7-8 and J is TRBJ2-3, with TRBD1 matching over 9 bases. Germline lookup yields CDR1 SGHVS and CDR2 FQNEAQ. The CDR3 has 16 amino acids. The V segment lost 5 bases and the J segment 0 bases; nucleotides outside the gene matches: 6. In DNA, the CDR3 is TGTGCCAGCAGCCCCCGGACAGGGGCCAGCACAGATACGCAGTATTTT. Encoded protein: CASSPRTGASTDTQYF.

This rearrangement joins TRBV7-2 to TRBJ2-7; perhaps TRBD2 as D (7 bases). V lost 10 bases to trimming and J lost 2 bases, with 27 bases between them. This CDR3 is 17 amino acids long. CDR1 and CDR2 from the germline V gene are SGHTA and FQGNSA. The CDR3 DNA is TGTGCCACCCCAGGGAAGGGGGAGCGGGAAGGGGCCTACGAGCAGTACTTC. It translates to CATPGKGEREGAYEQYF.

This rearrangement joins TRBV19 to TRBJ2-1; TRBD2 agrees at 10 bases. The CDR3 contains 14 residues. V was pared by 5 bases and J by 9 bases, with 7 bases of the junction left unmatched. CDR1 and CDR2 (germline): LNHDA, SQIVND (reference sequence). In DNA form, the CDR3 reads TGTGCCAGTAGTTCAGCGGGAGGGCCGAGTGAGCAGTTCTTC. Translating it yields CASSSAGGPSEQFF.

The J gene is TRBJ2-7, the V gene TRBV7-2, with TRBD2 identical over 8 bases. The V segment lost 0 bases and the J segment 2 bases; nucleotides outside the gene matches: 3. This CDR3 is 15 amino acids long. From germline, CDR1 is SGHTA and CDR2 FQGNSA. The CDR3 is CASSLAAGGPYEQYF. The CDR3 region has the DNA TGTGCCAGCAGCTTAGCGGCGGGAGGCCCCTACGAGCAGTACTTC. Variable domain in full (rest from reference TRBV7-2 and TRBJ2-7): GAGVSQSPSNKVTEKGKDVELRCDPISGHTALYWYRQSLGQGLEFLIYFQGNSAPDKSGLPSDRFSAERTGGSVSTLTIQRTQQEDSAVYLCASSLAAGGPYEQYFGPGTRLTVT.

The J gene is TRBJ2-5, the V gene TRBV2, with 8 bases matching TRBD1. Trimming at V came to 8 bases and at J to 7 bases, leaving 6 bases not matched to a gene. CDR3 size: 12 residues. Germline CDR1 and CDR2: SNHLY and FYNNEI. The DNA of the CDR3 is TGTGCCAGCTCAACAGGGGGAGGGACCCAGTACTTC. This translates into CASSTGGGTQYF.

The J gene is TRBJ1-1, the V gene TRBV28; 9 nucleotides agree with TRBD1. The junction had 0 bases not matched to a gene; V was cut back by 0 bases and J by 4 bases. The CDR3 consists of 14 residues. Germline V gene sequence: CDR1 MDHEN, CDR2 SYDVKM. CDR3: CASSLWTGGTEAFF. DNA for the CDR3: TGTGCCAGCAGTTTATGGACAGGGGGCACTGAAGCTTTCTTT.

This rearrangement joins TRBV14 to TRBJ1-2; TRBD1 agrees at 9 bases. CDR1 and CDR2 from the germline V gene are SGHDN and FVKESK. Losses at the gene ends were 4 bases for V and 4 bases for J; bases not matched to a gene: 7. CDR3 size: 15 residues. As DNA, the CDR3 is TGTGCCAGCAGCCTTGGGACAGGGAGGGGCTATGGCTACACCTTC. Residues: CASSLGTGRGYGYTF.

The chain has TRBV6-1 and TRBJ1-1; TRBD1 matches at 7 bases. The germline CDR1 and CDR2 sequences are MNHNS and SASEGT. This CDR3 spans 16 amino acids. V trimming: 2 bases; J trimming: 4 bases; junction bases outside the gene matches: 10. The CDR3 sequence: CASSENEGAIGTEAFF. CDR3 in DNA: TGTGCCAGCAGTGAAAACGAGGGGGCGATCGGCACTGAAGCTTTCTTT.

The rearrangement joins TRBV29-1 to TRBJ2-3; 11 bases fit TRBD1. Germline V lookup: CDR1 SQVTM, CDR2 ANQGSEA. The V segment lost 6 bases and the J segment 2 bases; nucleotides outside the gene matches: 7. The CDR3 runs 15 residues. The CDR3: CSVATGQGATDTQYF. The CDR3 DNA reads TGCAGCGTGGCAACTGGACAGGGGGCCACAGATACGCAGTATTTT.

V and J are TRBV5-4 and TRBJ1-2; TRBD1 agrees at 7 bases. The CDR3 has 13 amino acids. The V and J ends lost 4 bases and 9 bases, in that order; junction bases with no gene match: 9. CDR1 is SGHNT and CDR2 is YYREEE in the germline V gene (reference sequence). The CDR3 here is CASSVQGRDSYTF. The CDR3 DNA reads as TGTGCCAGCAGCGTACAGGGGAGGGATAGCTACACCTTC.

This rearrangement joins TRBV10-1 to TRBJ2-2; perhaps D is TRBD1 or TRBD2 (6 bases each). CDR3 length: 13 amino acids. The germline V and J ends were trimmed by 10 bases and 6 bases, with 15 bases remaining between them. Germline CDR1 WNHNN, CDR2 SYGVQD (reference sequence). The CDR3 here is CATQRGDAGELFF. Here the CDR3 DNA reads TGCGCCACCCAAAGGGGGGATGCCGGGGAGCTGTTTTTT.

This chain links TRBV4-1 with TRBJ1-3; D unresolved. V shed 1 base and J shed 0 bases, with 7 bases lying between them. CDR1 MGHRA and CDR2 YSYEKL come from the germline V gene. This CDR3 has 15 residues. CDR3 amino acids: CASSQVLGSGNTIYF. CDR3 DNA: TGCGCCAGCAGCCAAGTTCTTGGCTCTGGAAACACCATATATTTT.

The rearrangement uses TRBV3-1 (or the pseudogene TRBV3-2) and TRBJ2-5, with 7 bases identical to TRBD1. This CDR3 comprises 15 residues. The trim removed 3 bases at V and 0 bases at J, leaving 4 bases unmatched. CDR1 LGHDT and CDR2 YNNKEL come from the germline V gene (reference sequence). This CDR3 reads CASSQWDRNQETQYF. CDR3 nucleotides: TGTGCCAGCAGCCAGTGGGACAGAAACCAAGAGACCCAGTACTTC.

About this clone: At one boundary the junction diverges from the germline segment, which might be a read error. J is TRBJ2-2 and V is TRBV7-7; tentative D call: TRBD2 (5 bases). Germline CDR1 is SSHAT and CDR2 is FNYEAQ (reference sequence). The CDR3 has 16 amino acids. The CDR3 DNA reads TGTGCTAGCAGCCACGGGTTAGCGTCGGGTACCGGGGAGCTGTTTTTT. Translation: CASSHGLASGTGELFF. The full variable domain, rest sourced from reference TRBV7-7 and TRBJ2-2, is GAGVSQSPRYKVTKRGQDVTLRCDPISSHATLYWYQQALGQGPEFLTYFNYEAQPDKSGLPSDRFSAERPEGSISTLTIQRTEQRDSAMYRCASSHGLASGTGELFFGEGSRLTVL.

The chain combines TRBV2 with TRBJ1-1; D is ambiguous. The CDR3 covers 13 residues. Looked up from germline, CDR1 is SNHLY and CDR2 is FYNNEI. The V end lost 5 bases, the J end lost 2 bases, and 9 bases lay between the germline ends. CDR3 amino acids: CASSYTANTEAFF. The DNA of the CDR3 is TGTGCCAGCAGTTACACGGCTAACACTGAAGCTTTCTTT.

The chain recombines TRBV6-5 with TRBJ2-7; 7 bases align to TRBD2. This CDR3 spans 15 amino acids. V was pared by 7 bases and J by 7 bases, with 16 bases of the junction left unmatched. The germline gives CDR1 MNHEY, CDR2 SVGAGI. CDR3 nucleotides: TGTGCCAGCACCCCTTTAAGGCGCCCCGGGAGGGAGCAGTACTTC. Translating it yields CASTPLRRPGREQYF.

The chain uses TRBV10-3 and TRBJ1-5, with D uncertain. CDR1 is ENHRY, CDR2 SYGVKD, per germline. The CDR3 is made up of 15 amino acids. Trimming removed 0 bases from V and 3 bases from J, with 9 bases in between. CDR3 bases: TGTGCCATCAGTGAGTCGATGAGGGCCAATCAGCCCCAGCATTTT. Translated: CAISESMRANQPQHF.